Listed below are T cell receptor beta chains from one sample, sequenced in a study of T cell responses to AZD1222 COVID-19 vaccine. Measured with immunoSEQ multiplex PCR; TCRdb has only the in-frame clones, and not every one. Among 150,000 to 200,000 clones listed, more than 85% were seen once. Sequenced here: peripheral blood, sampled on day 0 of AZD1222 vaccination. These receptors were collected from an adult in good health. CDR3s include the opening cysteine and the closing phenylalanine or tryptophan. A D gene is named only where the DNA matches it firmly.

j_call d_call v_call cdr3_aa cdr3_nt
TRBJ2-5 NA TRBV5-1 CASSFPGSEETQYF TGCGCCAGCAGCTTCCCCGGGAGTGAAGAGACCCAGTACTTC
TRBJ1-2 TRBD1 TRBV28 CASGIQGGFGYTF TGTGCCAGCGGAATACAGGGGGGTTTTGGCTACACCTTC
TRBJ1-1 TRBD1 TRBV3-1/TRBV3-2 CASSQSVRGEAFF TGTGCCAGCAGCCAATCAGTCAGGGGGGAAGCTTTCTTT
TRBJ2-6 NA TRBV5-1 CASSFDPSSGANVLTF TGCGCCAGCAGCTTTGACCCGAGCTCTGGGGCCAACGTCCTGACTTTC
TRBJ2-1 TRBD2 TRBV3-1/TRBV3-2 CASSQVAGGPGEQFF TGTGCCAGCAGCCAAGTAGCGGGGGGGCCCGGTGAGCAGTTCTTC
TRBJ2-3 NA TRBV7-8 CAASEGANTDTQYF TGTGCCGCCTCGGAGGGGGCAAACACAGATACGCAGTATTTT
TRBJ2-1 TRBD1 TRBV28 CASSLIGTGRRDEQFF TGTGCCAGCAGTTTGATCGGGACAGGGCGAAGGGATGAGCAGTTCTTC
TRBJ1-1 TRBD1 TRBV7-9 CASSPRGANTEAFF TGTGCCAGCAGCCCCAGGGGGGCAAACACTGAAGCTTTCTTT
TRBJ1-4 NA TRBV7-8 CASSLETGLGEKLFF TGTGCCAGCAGCTTAGAGACTGGTTTAGGTGAAAAACTGTTTTTT
TRBJ1-2 NA TRBV18 CASSLQGQGYTF TGTGCCAGCTCCCTTCAGGGGCAAGGCTACACCTTC
TRBJ1-4 NA TRBV4-3 CASSQDLDWIPVF TGCGCCAGCAGCCAAGATTTGGACTGGATTCCCGTTTTT
TRBJ1-1 TRBD1 TRBV4-1 CASSHEDRVNTEAFF TGCGCCAGCAGCCATGAGGACAGGGTGAACACTGAAGCTTTCTTT